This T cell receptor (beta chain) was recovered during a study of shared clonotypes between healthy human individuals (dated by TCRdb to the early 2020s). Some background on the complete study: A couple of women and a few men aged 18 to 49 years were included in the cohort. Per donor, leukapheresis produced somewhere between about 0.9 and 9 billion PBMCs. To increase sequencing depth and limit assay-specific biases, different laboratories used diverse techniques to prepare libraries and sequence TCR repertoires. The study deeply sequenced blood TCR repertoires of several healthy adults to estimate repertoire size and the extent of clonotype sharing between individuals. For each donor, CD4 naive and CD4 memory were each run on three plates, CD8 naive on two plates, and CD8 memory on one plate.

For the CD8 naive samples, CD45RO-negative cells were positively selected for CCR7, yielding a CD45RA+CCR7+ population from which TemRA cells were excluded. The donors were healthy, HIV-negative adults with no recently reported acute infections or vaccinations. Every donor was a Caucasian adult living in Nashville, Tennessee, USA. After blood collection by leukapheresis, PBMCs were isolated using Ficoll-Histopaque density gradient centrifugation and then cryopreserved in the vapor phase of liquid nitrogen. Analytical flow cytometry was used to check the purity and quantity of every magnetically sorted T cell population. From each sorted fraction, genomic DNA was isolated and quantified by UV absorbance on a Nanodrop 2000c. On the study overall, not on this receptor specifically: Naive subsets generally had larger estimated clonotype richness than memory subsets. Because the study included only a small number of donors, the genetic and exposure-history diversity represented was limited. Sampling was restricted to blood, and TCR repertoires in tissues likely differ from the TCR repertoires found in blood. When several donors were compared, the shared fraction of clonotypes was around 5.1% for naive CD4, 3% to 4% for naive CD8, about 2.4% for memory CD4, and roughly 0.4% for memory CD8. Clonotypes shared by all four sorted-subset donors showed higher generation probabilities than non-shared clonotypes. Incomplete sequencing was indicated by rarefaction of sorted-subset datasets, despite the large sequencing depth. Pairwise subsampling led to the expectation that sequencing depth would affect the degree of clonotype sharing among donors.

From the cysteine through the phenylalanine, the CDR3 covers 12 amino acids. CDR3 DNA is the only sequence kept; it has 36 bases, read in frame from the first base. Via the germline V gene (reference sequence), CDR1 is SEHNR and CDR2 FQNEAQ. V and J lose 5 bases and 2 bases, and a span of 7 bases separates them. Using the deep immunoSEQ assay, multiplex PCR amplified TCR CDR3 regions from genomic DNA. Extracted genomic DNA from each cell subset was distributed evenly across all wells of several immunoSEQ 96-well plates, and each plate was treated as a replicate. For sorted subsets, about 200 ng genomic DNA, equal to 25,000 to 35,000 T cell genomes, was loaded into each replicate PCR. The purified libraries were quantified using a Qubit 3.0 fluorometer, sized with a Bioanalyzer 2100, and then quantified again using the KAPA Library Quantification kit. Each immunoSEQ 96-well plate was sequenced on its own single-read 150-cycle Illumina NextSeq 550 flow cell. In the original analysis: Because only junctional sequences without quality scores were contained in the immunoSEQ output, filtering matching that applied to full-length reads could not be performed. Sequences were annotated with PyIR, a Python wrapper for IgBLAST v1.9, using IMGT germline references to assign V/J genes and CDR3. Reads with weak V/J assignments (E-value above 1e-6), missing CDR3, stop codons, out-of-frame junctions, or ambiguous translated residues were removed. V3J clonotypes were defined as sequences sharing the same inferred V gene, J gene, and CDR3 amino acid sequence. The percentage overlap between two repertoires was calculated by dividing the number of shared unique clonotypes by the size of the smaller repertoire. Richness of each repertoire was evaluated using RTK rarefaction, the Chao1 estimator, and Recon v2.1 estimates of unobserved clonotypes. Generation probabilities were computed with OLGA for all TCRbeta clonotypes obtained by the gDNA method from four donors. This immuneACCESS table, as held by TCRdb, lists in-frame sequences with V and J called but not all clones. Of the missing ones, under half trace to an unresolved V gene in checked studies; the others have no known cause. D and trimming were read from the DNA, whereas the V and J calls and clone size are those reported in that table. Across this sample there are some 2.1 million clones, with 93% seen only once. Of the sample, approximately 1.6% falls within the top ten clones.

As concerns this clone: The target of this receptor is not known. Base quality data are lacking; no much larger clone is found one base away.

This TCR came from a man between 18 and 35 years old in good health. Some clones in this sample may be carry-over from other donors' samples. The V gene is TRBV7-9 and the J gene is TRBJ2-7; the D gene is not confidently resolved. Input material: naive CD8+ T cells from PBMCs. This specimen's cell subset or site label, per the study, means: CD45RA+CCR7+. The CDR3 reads CASSVVPYEQYF. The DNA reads TGTGCCAGCAGCGTAGTCCCCTACGAGCAGTACTTC.